A single sample is the source of the 22 T cell receptor beta chains below, sequenced in a study of blood T cell repertoires in COVID-19. Libraries were prepared by immunoSEQ multiplex PCR; TCRdb keeps only in-frame clonotypes and omits some of them. The sample shows fewer than 250,000 clones, about 80% of them seen only once. The sequencing input was PBMCs or T cells enriched from blood (not recorded which). Receptors were obtained from a woman aged 50 to 60 who had been exposed to COVID-19.

Only a few counts were recorded for this clone. This CDR3 is also generated by other DNA sequences in the sample. The chain recombines TRBV4-2 with TRBJ1-1; D ambiguous. Deletions cut 0 bases from V and 3 bases from J, with 5 bases between. The CDR3 loop spans 13 amino acids. Germline CDR1 and CDR2: LGHNA and YNFKEQ. CDR3 region: CASSQDRDTEAFF. The CDR3, as DNA: TGTGCCAGCAGCCAAGACCGGGACACTGAAGCTTTCTTT.

This chain joins TRBV5-1 and TRBJ2-3; D not certain. The CDR3 is 13 amino acids. Looked up from germline, CDR1 is SGHRS and CDR2 is YFSETQ. The V and J ends lost 0 bases and 6 bases respectively, with 8 bases between them. The CDR3 nucleotides read TGCGCCAGCAGCTTGGCCTCCTCGGATACGCAGTATTTT. Its translation is CASSLASSDTQYF.

CDR3 loop: CAWSSTGVGAEAFF. The CDR3 nucleotides read TGTGCCTGGAGTTCGACAGGGGTTGGGGCTGAAGCTTTCTTT. The V call is TRBV30, the J call TRBJ1-1; 8 nucleotides line up with TRBD1. The CDR3 is 14 residues long. CDR1 and CDR2 (germline): GTSNPN, SVGIG (reference sequence). Trimming took 2 bases from V and 6 from J; bases not matched to a gene: 8.

The chain is built from TRBV30 and TRBJ2-7, with 8 bases aligning to TRBD1. The CDR3 runs to 12 residues. Germline V gives CDR1 GTSNPN, CDR2 SVGIG (reference sequence). The ends lost 3 bases at V and 6 bases at J; junction bases unmatched: 4. CDR3 loop: CAWSPTGVEQYF. CDR3 sequence (DNA): TGTGCCTGGAGCCCGACAGGGGTCGAGCAGTACTTC.

The gene calls are TRBV2 and TRBJ1-2; TRBD1 might be the D (6 bases). Germline V gene lookup returns CDR1 SNHLY and CDR2 FYNNEI. The CDR3 sequence is 13 residues long. The CDR3 DNA reads as TGTACCAAACCCGGGACATCCAACTATGGCTACACCTTC. It translates to CTKPGTSNYGYTF.

The chain has TRBV7-6 and TRBJ2-1; 14 nucleotides line up with TRBD2. Germline CDR1 SGHVS, CDR2 FNYEAQ. The CDR3 runs 19 residues. The trim removed 2 bases at V and 9 bases at J, leaving 15 bases unmatched. The CDR3 sequence is CASSLRGTSGGYSLGEQFF. CDR3 sequence (DNA): TGTGCCAGCAGCTTACGGGGGACTAGCGGGGGCTACAGTTTGGGTGAGCAGTTCTTC. The whole variable domain, filled in from reference TRBV7-6 and TRBJ2-1, reads GAGVSQSPRYKVTKRGQDVALRCDPISGHVSLYWYRQALGQGPEFLTYFNYEAQQDKSGLPNDRFSAERPEGSISTLTIQRTEQRDSAMYRCASSLRGTSGGYSLGEQFFGPGTRLTVL.

CDR3 DNA: TGTGCCAGTAGTACCACTCAGGGTTTAAGCAATCAGCCCCAGCATTTT. It specifies CASSTTQGLSNQPQHF. This chain uses TRBV19 with TRBJ1-5, with a weak D call TRBD1 (5 bases). The germline V gene has CDR1 LNHDA and CDR2 SQIVND (reference sequence). This CDR3 comprises 16 residues. V was trimmed by 4 bases and J by 1 base, leaving 14 bases between them.

The chain joins TRBV7-8 to TRBJ1-2, with D perhaps matching TRBD1 (6 bases). Trimming removed 5 bases at V and 0 bases at J, with 19 bases between. Germline CDR1 and CDR2: SGHVS and FQNEAQ. CDR3 length: 17 amino acids. This chain's CDR3 is CASSTEPGQPANYGYTF. CDR3 in DNA: TGTGCCAGCAGCACCGAGCCGGGACAACCAGCTAACTATGGCTACACCTTC.

The chain combines TRBV2 with TRBJ2-2; possible D gene TRBD2, 5 bases. The germline V gene has CDR1 SNHLY and CDR2 FYNNEI. V lost 4 bases to trimming and J lost 7 bases, with 16 bases between them. The CDR3 length is 15 residues. The CDR3 region is CASSVRGPEYGELFF. The CDR3 DNA follows: TGTGCCAGCAGTGTTCGGGGTCCCGAGTACGGGGAGCTGTTTTTT.

The chain employs TRBV3-1 (or the pseudogene TRBV3-2) and TRBJ1-4; 7 bases are a match to TRBD1. After removal of 2 bases from V and 5 bases from J, the junction contained 5 bases not matched to a gene. The CDR3 totals 15 residues. Germline CDR1 and CDR2: LGHDT and YNNKEL (reference sequence). The CDR3 DNA is TGTGCCAGCAGCCAATCCGGGACAGAAAATGAAAAACTGTTTTTT. Residues: CASSQSGTENEKLFF.

The rearrangement links TRBV30 to TRBJ1-1, with D unclear. Germline CDR1 GTSNPN, CDR2 SVGIG (reference sequence). The CDR3 has 13 amino acids. Trimming pared 0 bases from V and 5 bases from J, leaving 10 bases between. CDR3 protein: CAWSVQGRTEAFF. The CDR3 DNA reads as TGTGCCTGGAGTGTACAAGGGAGGACTGAAGCTTTCTTT.

This chain uses TRBV19 with TRBJ2-2; D ambiguous. Germline V CDR1 and CDR2: LNHDA, SQIVND (reference sequence). V shed 3 bases and J shed 7 bases, with 15 bases lying between them. The CDR3 contains 15 residues. The CDR3 DNA reads as TGTGCCAGTAGTATTGGTTCCAGGTCAGGCGGGGAGCTGTTTTTT. Amino acids: CASSIGSRSGGELFF.

This chain connects TRBV3-1 (or the pseudogene TRBV3-2) to TRBJ1-5; the D is unclear. V gave up 1 base and J gave up 4 bases, with 2 bases separating them. The CDR3 spans 12 residues. Germline CDR1 is LGHDT and CDR2 is YNNKEL (reference sequence). CDR3 in DNA: TGTGCCAGCAGCCAAGCGAATCAGCCCCAGCATTTT. Its protein product is CASSQANQPQHF.

The chain carries TRBV28 and TRBJ1-4; possibly TRBD1 for D (5 bases). V lost 8 bases to trimming and J lost 8 bases, with 15 bases between them. Germline values: CDR1 MDHEN, CDR2 SYDVKM. This CDR3 is 13 amino acids long. The CDR3 coding sequence is TGTGCCAGCCGTGGGGGGTTTTGGGAAAAACTGTTTTTT. It yields the protein CASRGGFWEKLFF.

The CDR3 bases are TGTGCCAGCAGCAAGGGTGTCCGGGACAGGCCTATCTCTGGGGCCAACGTCCTGACTTTC. This translates into CASSKGVRDRPISGANVLTF. The chain uses TRBV21-1 and TRBJ2-6; the table gives TRBD1 as D, unverified against the DNA. TRBV21-1 is tagged as a pseudogene. The CDR3 totals 20 residues.

The chain is built from TRBV2 and TRBJ1-5; 10 bases agree with TRBD1. The ends lost 6 bases at V and 6 bases at J; junction bases unmatched: 8. Germline CDR1 SNHLY, CDR2 FYNNEI. The CDR3 runs 15 residues. DNA of the CDR3: TGTGCCAGCAGCCGGACAGGGGGTATGGCTCAGCCCCAGCATTTT. Protein sequence: CASSRTGGMAQPQHF.

There are a few counts of this clone. The CDR3 DNA follows: TGTGCCAGCAGTTACTGGGAGGGAGGCACCGGGGAGCTGTTTTTT. Translating it yields CASSYWEGGTGELFF. The rearrangement uses TRBV6-5 and TRBJ2-2; 7 nucleotides agree with TRBD2. The CDR3 contains 15 residues. V was pared by 1 base and J by 4 bases, with 3 bases of the junction left unmatched. Germline CDR1 and CDR2: MNHEY and SVGAGI.

J is TRBJ2-5 and V is TRBV7-7; 10 bases match TRBD2. Trimming at V came to 3 bases and at J to 5 bases, leaving 9 bases not matched to a gene. Germline V lookup: CDR1 SSHAT, CDR2 FNYEAQ (reference sequence). This CDR3 spans 16 amino acids. Written as DNA, the CDR3 is TGTGCCAGCAGCTTGGTGCCTAGCGGGGGTGTGGAGACCCAGTACTTC. It codes for CASSLVPSGGVETQYF.

The rearrangement links TRBV29-1 to TRBJ2-3, with 13 bases that match TRBD2. Looked up from germline, CDR1 is SQVTM and CDR2 is ANQGSEA. The CDR3 extends over 18 amino acids. Trimming removed 0 bases from V and 4 bases from J; junction bases left unmatched: 10. The CDR3 region is CSVEDLTSGGARADTQYF. The CDR3 DNA sequence: TGCAGCGTTGAAGATTTAACTAGCGGGGGGGCTCGGGCAGATACGCAGTATTTT.

The gene calls are TRBV11-2 and TRBJ2-3; 8 nucleotides agree with TRBD2. The J segment lost 1 base and the V segment lost 1 base, leaving 10 bases of the junction unmatched. CDR1 is SGHAT and CDR2 is FQNNGV in the germline V gene. This CDR3 region has 18 residues. CDR3 loop: CASSLVRGGRVRTDTQYF. As DNA, the CDR3 is TGTGCCAGCAGCTTAGTACGGGGGGGACGGGTTCGCACAGATACGCAGTATTTT. The full variable domain, with the rest looked up from reference TRBV11-2 and TRBJ2-3, is EAGVAQSPRYKIIEKRQSVAFWCNPISGHATLYWYQQILGQGPKLLIQFQNNGVVDDSQLPKDRFSAERLKGVDSTLKIQPAKLEDSAVYLCASSLVRGGRVRTDTQYFGPGTRLTVL.

The chain recombines TRBV7-2 with TRBJ1-1, with 7 bases lining up with TRBD1. Germline assignment: CDR1 SGHTA and CDR2 FQGNSA. The length of the CDR3 is 14 residues. V lost 5 bases, J lost 4 bases, and 7 bases stayed unmatched. The CDR3 DNA reads TGTGCCAGCAGCGCACGACAGGGCGCCACTGAAGCTTTCTTT. Encoded protein: CASSARQGATEAFF.

J is TRBJ2-1 and V is TRBV4-3; 7 nucleotides match TRBD1. The CDR3 extends over 15 amino acids. V was clipped by 0 bases and J by 8 bases; unmatched bases: 7. Germline CDR1 reads LGHNA; CDR2 reads YSLEER. CDR3 loop: CASSQDWQGDDEQFF. CDR3 nucleotides: TGCGCCAGCAGCCAAGATTGGCAGGGGGACGATGAGCAGTTCTTC.